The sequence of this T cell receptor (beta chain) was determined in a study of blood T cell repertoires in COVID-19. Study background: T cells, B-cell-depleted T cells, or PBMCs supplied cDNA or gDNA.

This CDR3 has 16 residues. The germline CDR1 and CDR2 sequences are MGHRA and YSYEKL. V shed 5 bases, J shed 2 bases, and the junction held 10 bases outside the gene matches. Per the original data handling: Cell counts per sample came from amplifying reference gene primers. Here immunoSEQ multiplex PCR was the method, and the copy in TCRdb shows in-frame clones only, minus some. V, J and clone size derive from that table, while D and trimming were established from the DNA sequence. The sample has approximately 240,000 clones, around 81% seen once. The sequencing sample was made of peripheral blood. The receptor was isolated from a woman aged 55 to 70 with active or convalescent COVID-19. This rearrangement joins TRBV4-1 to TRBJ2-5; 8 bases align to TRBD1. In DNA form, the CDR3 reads TGCGCCAGCAGCGAGGTGGGACAGGTAATACAAGAGACCCAGTACTTC. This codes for CASSEVGQVIQETQYF.